A selection of T cell receptor beta chains follows, all from one sample in a study of early T cells in non-severe SARS-CoV-2 infection. TCRdb called the 5' RACE reads again in MiXCR, with one record for every CDR3 protein. The sample records 70,000 or so distinct CDR3 sequences, about 9.4% being singletons. The sequencing used whole blood, collected at baseline. The receptors here all came from an adult who was a healthcare worker with PCR-confirmed SARS-CoV-2 infection or an uninfected control (not recorded which). The CDR3 runs from the conserved cysteine through the conserved F or W. The order of the fields is clone size, V gene, J gene, D gene, CDR3 protein, CDR3 DNA. D genes are given only for firm matches. Clone size appears in some rows only: once, few, many, or a class for an expanded clone.

many	TRBV7-9	TRBJ2-6	NA	CASSSPVGTGANVLTF	TGTGCCAGCAGCTCCCCTGTAGGCACTGGGGCCAACGTCCTGACTTTC
medium-sized	TRBV12-3/TRBV12-4	TRBJ1-1	NA	CASSLAGGGTEAFF	TGTGCCAGCAGTTTAGCGGGGGGTGGCACTGAAGCTTTCTTT
NA	TRBV2	TRBJ2-3	NA	CASKHRFTDTQYF	TGTGCCAGCAAGCACAGGTTCACAGATACGCAGTATTTT
NA	TRBV5-1	TRBJ1-6	TRBD1	CASSLPFSSGDSSPLHF	TGCGCCAGCAGCCTCCCCTTTTCTTCGGGGGACAGTTCACCCCTCCACTTT
few	TRBV5-1	TRBJ2-4	TRBD1	CASQAATGGAIDIQYF	TGCGCCAGCCAAGCGGCGACAGGGGGCGCGATCGACATTCAGTACTTC
NA	TRBV6-2/TRBV6-3	TRBJ2-7	TRBD2	CASSYSLAGVYEQYF	TGTGCCAGCAGTTACTCGCTAGCGGGGGTCTACGAGCAGTACTTC
many	TRBV6-1	TRBJ1-2	TRBD1	CASSERDRGGYTF	TGTGCCAGCAGTGAACGGGACAGGGGTGGCTACACCTTC
many	TRBV6-2/TRBV6-3	TRBJ2-3	NA	CASGREDTQYF	TGTGCCAGCGGTAGGGAAGATACGCAGTATTTT
NA	TRBV2	TRBJ2-1	NA	CASSPSSSSYNEQFF	TGTGCCAGCAGTCCTAGCTCCAGCTCCTACAATGAGCAGTTCTTC
NA	TRBV20-1	TRBJ1-4	NA	CSATSEASNEKLFF	TGCAGTGCCACATCTGAGGCCTCTAATGAAAAACTGTTTTTT
NA	TRBV7-9	TRBJ2-7	NA	CASSRVSSYEQYF	TGTGCCAGCAGCAGGGTCTCCAGCTACGAGCAGTACTTC
NA	TRBV2	TRBJ1-2	NA	CASSERGRVYGYSF	TGTGCCAGCAGTGAAAGGGGCAGGGTCTATGGCTACTCCTTC
NA	TRBV9	TRBJ2-1	NA	CASSVERGGRNEQFF	TGTGCCAGCAGCGTAGAGAGGGGGGGCCGGAATGAGCAGTTCTTC
few	TRBV7-6	TRBJ1-1	NA	CASSSPGGRGFNTEAFF	TGTGCCAGCAGCTCCCCGGGGGGTAGGGGTTTCAACACTGAAGCTTTCTTT
many	TRBV5-1	TRBJ1-2	TRBD1	CASSLASGTGSYGYTF	TGCGCCAGCAGCTTGGCCTCTGGGACAGGTTCCTATGGCTACACCTTC
NA	TRBV7-6	TRBJ1-1	TRBD1	CAKRAGGDTEAFF	TGTGCCAAACGGGCAGGGGGGGACACTGAAGCTTTCTTT
many	TRBV7-7	TRBJ2-3	NA	CASSRVGGTDTQYF	TGTGCTAGCAGCCGAGTCGGGGGCACAGATACGCAGTATTTT
few	TRBV6-6	TRBJ2-3	TRBD2	CASRPALAASTDTQYF	TGTGCCAGCAGGCCCGCCCTAGCGGCTAGCACAGATACGCAGTATTTT
NA	TRBV5-1	TRBJ2-7	NA	CASSLGLYEQYF	TGCGCCAGCAGCCTAGGACTCTACGAGCAGTACTTC
NA	TRBV4-3	TRBJ1-3	NA	CASSQVGPGNTIYF	TGCGCCAGCAGCCAAGTGGGCCCTGGAAACACCATATATTTT
many	TRBV12-5	TRBJ1-1	NA	CASGLGGPGHTEAFF	TGTGCTAGTGGTTTGGGGGGGCCAGGGCACACTGAAGCTTTCTTT
many	TRBV29-1	TRBJ2-5	NA	CSVEENSRKTQYF	TGCAGCGTTGAAGAGAATAGCCGGAAGACCCAGTACTTC
NA	TRBV6-5	TRBJ1-2	NA	CASSYSSNYGYTF	TGTGCCAGCAGTTACTCGTCTAACTATGGCTACACCTTC
NA	TRBV29-1	TRBJ2-3	NA	CSVRGRSSTDTQYF	TGCAGCGTTCGTGGACGCTCTAGCACAGATACGCAGTATTTT
NA	TRBV6-6	TRBJ1-3	TRBD1	CASSYSTGQGNTIYF	TGTGCCAGCAGTTACTCGACGGGACAGGGAAACACCATATATTTT
few	TRBV12-3/TRBV12-4	TRBJ2-2	TRBD2	CASSPPSPVLAGGAGELFF	TGTGCCAGCAGTCCCCCCTCGCCCGTCCTAGCGGGGGGGGCCGGGGAGCTGTTTTTT
many	TRBV7-9	TRBJ1-1	NA	CASSLEGRIEAFF	TGTGCCAGCAGCTTAGAAGGACGGATTGAAGCTTTCTTT
few	TRBV5-6	TRBJ1-2	NA	CASSPLFGTVYGYTF	TGTGCCAGCAGCCCTCTTTTCGGGACGGTCTATGGCTACACCTTC
NA	TRBV15	TRBJ1-2	NA	CATSTRGYSGYTF	TGTGCCACCAGCACCAGAGGGTACAGTGGCTACACCTTC
many	TRBV23-1	TRBJ1-1	TRBD1	CASTRGQGNTEAFF	TGCGCCAGCACTAGAGGACAGGGGAACACTGAAGCTTTCTTT
NA	TRBV11-3	TRBJ2-1	NA	CASSRGNEQFF	TGTGCCAGCAGCCGGGGGAATGAGCAGTTCTTC
many	TRBV27	TRBJ2-3	NA	CASSTTPLRQKSSTDTQYF	TGTGCCAGCAGTACTACCCCTTTGAGGCAGAAGTCTAGCACAGATACGCAGTATTTT
few	TRBV4-2	TRBJ2-6	NA	CASSPSRATSGANVLTF	TGTGCCAGCAGCCCTTCCAGGGCAACCTCTGGGGCCAACGTCCTGACTTTC
NA	TRBV2	TRBJ1-5	NA	CASSEQSRNQPQHF	TGTGCCAGCAGTGAACAGAGTCGCAATCAGCCCCAGCATTTT
many	TRBV6-2/TRBV6-3	TRBJ1-5	NA	CASSYSNPGFNQPQHF	TGTGCCAGCAGTTACTCGAACCCAGGGTTCAATCAGCCCCAGCATTTT
NA	TRBV11-2	TRBJ2-7	NA	CASSLAGTFDEQYF	TGTGCCAGCAGCTTGGCCGGGACATTCGACGAGCAGTACTTC
NA	TRBV27	TRBJ2-1	NA	CASSVNRERSEQFF	TGTGCCAGCAGTGTCAACAGGGAAAGGAGTGAGCAGTTCTTC
NA	TRBV11-2	TRBJ2-1	NA	CASSLDRMGVNEQFF	TGTGCCAGCAGCTTAGACCGAATGGGGGTTAATGAGCAGTTCTTC
many	TRBV6-6	TRBJ1-4	NA	CAIRGGGEKLFF	TGTGCCATCCGCGGGGGTGGCGAAAAACTGTTTTTT
NA	TRBV7-9	TRBJ2-7	NA	CASSLADTYEQYF	TGTGCCAGCAGCTTAGCCGATACCTACGAGCAGTACTTC
many	TRBV14	TRBJ1-1	NA	CASSRSKRGLSGGEAFF	TGTGCCAGCAGCCGATCGAAGCGAGGACTGTCGGGGGGTGAAGCTTTCTTT
few	TRBV24-1	TRBJ2-1	NA	CATSDPSNEQFF	TGTGCCACCAGTGATCCAAGCAATGAGCAGTTCTTC
many	TRBV19	TRBJ1-5	NA	CASSWGDSNQPQHF	TGTGCCAGTAGTTGGGGGGACAGCAATCAGCCCCAGCATTTT
many	TRBV19	TRBJ1-2	NA	CASSKEAHYGYTF	TGTGCCAGTAGTAAGGAGGCCCACTATGGCTACACCTTC
few	TRBV5-1	TRBJ2-5	NA	CASSFSAQETQYF	TGCGCCAGCAGCTTTTCGGCCCAAGAGACCCAGTACTTC
few	TRBV10-3	TRBJ2-2	TRBD1	CAIRDRGRTDTGELFF	TGTGCCATCAGAGACAGGGGGAGGACGGACACCGGGGAGCTGTTTTTT
many	TRBV12-3/TRBV12-4	TRBJ2-3	NA	CASEGDSDTQYF	TGTGCCAGCGAAGGGGATTCAGATACGCAGTATTTT
NA	TRBV7-2	TRBJ2-3	NA	CASSSVGAKDTQYF	TGTGCCAGCAGCTCTGTGGGGGCTAAGGATACGCAGTATTTT
few	TRBV11-2	TRBJ2-1	NA	CASSLGGSYNEQFF	TGTGCCAGCAGCTTAGGTGGCAGTTACAATGAGCAGTTCTTC
NA	TRBV12-3/TRBV12-4	TRBJ1-2	TRBD1	CASSHGTGGGYTF	TGTGCCAGCAGCCACGGGACAGGGGGAGGCTACACCTTC
many	TRBV20-1	TRBJ1-1	NA	CSASRAGEAFF	TGCAGTGCTAGTAGGGCTGGTGAAGCTTTCTTT
many	TRBV11-3	TRBJ2-7	NA	CASSFKLGASLSYEQYF	TGTGCCAGCAGCTTTAAACTCGGGGCTTCTCTCTCCTACGAGCAGTACTTC
few	TRBV7-2	TRBJ2-1	NA	CASSFQVPGLGGIDEQFF	TGTGCCAGCAGCTTCCAGGTGCCGGGACTGGGGGGAATCGATGAGCAGTTCTTC